A single sample gave rise to the 20 T cell receptor beta chains below, sequenced in a study of cytomegalovirus exposure and HLA in healthy donors. PCR employed 60 Vbeta and 13 Jbeta primers. Sequencing used immunoSEQ multiplex PCR; TCRdb keeps in-frame clones, though not all of them. This sample yields 100,000 or so clones, of which 76% are seen a single time; 4% belongs to the top ten. The sequencing input was PBMCs. The receptor set was obtained from a woman aged 45-60 years in good health and CMV-seropositive.

The genes are TRBV4-2 and TRBJ2-2, with TRBD1 as a possible D gene (5 bases). V shed 0 bases and J shed 7 bases, with 12 bases lying between them. This CDR3 spans 15 amino acids. Germline values: CDR1 LGHNA, CDR2 YNFKEQ. CDR3 DNA sequence: TGTGCCAGCAGCCAAGATGTAGCAGGGTACGGGGAGCTGTTTTTT. It is translated as CASSQDVAGYGELFF.

In this sample, this clone turned up a few times. Other DNA sequences in this sample translate to the same CDR3. The rearrangement joins TRBV27 to TRBJ1-5; a weak D match, TRBD1 (6 bases). CDR1 MNHEY and CDR2 SMNVEV come from the germline V gene (reference sequence). The CDR3 loop spans 14 amino acids. The V and J ends lost 4 bases and 3 bases respectively, with 10 bases between them. The CDR3 is CASSSTGYNQPQHF. The CDR3 bases are TGTGCCAGCAGTTCAACAGGGTACAATCAGCCCCAGCATTTT.

Turning to this clone: One junction end does not reproduce the germline sequence, and a read error may be involved. V and J are TRBV6-5 and TRBJ2-2; D is perhaps TRBD2 (5 bases). There are 12 residues in the CDR3. Germline CDR1 is MNHEY and CDR2 is SVGAGI. CDR3 region: CASSYSTGELLF. CDR3 DNA sequence: TGTGCCAGCAGTTACTCCACCGGGGAGCTGCTTTTT.

This rearrangement joins TRBV4-2 to TRBJ1-5; D call uncertain. V was pared by 2 bases and J by 6 bases, with 14 bases between. CDR1 is LGHNA and CDR2 is YNFKEQ in the germline V gene. The CDR3 spans 15 residues. Here the CDR3 reads CASSQTSGDGQPQHF. CDR3 DNA: TGTGCCAGCAGCCAAACTTCGGGTGACGGTCAGCCCCAGCATTTT.

This rearrangement joins TRBV5-1 to TRBJ2-2; maybe TRBD1 (6 bases). V was cut by 4 bases and J by 4 bases, with 17 bases left in between. The CDR3 has 16 residues. Looked up from germline, CDR1 is SGHRS and CDR2 is YFSETQ. In DNA, the CDR3 is TGCGCCAGCAGCCAGCAGGGGTTCGTCGCCACCGGGGAGCTGTTTTTT. Its translation: CASSQQGFVATGELFF.

A note on this clone: An end of the junction differs from the germline gene, which may be a read error. The rearrangement joins TRBV7-9 to TRBJ2-1; D is unclear. From germline, CDR1 is SEHNR and CDR2 FQNEAQ (reference sequence). The CDR3 extends over 11 amino acids. CDR3 region: CSSSRDNEQFF. DNA of the CDR3: TGTTCCAGCAGCCGGGACAATGAGCAGTTCTTC. Looking up the rest from reference TRBV7-9 and TRBJ2-1 gives the full variable domain: DTGVSQNPRHKITKRGQNVTFRCDPISEHNRLYWYRQTLGQGPEFLTYFQNEAQLEKSRLLSDRFSAERPKGSFSTLEIQRTEQGDSAMYLCSSSRDNEQFFGPGTRLTVL.

This clone turned up a few times. The chain employs TRBV5-8 and TRBJ2-3; 12 bases map to TRBD1. Unmatched junction bases numbered 7, after V lost 5 bases and J lost 3 bases. The CDR3 sequence is 16 residues long. Germline V lookup: CDR1 SGHTS, CDR2 YDEGEE. The CDR3 here is CASSNGTGGGTDTQYF. Written as DNA, the CDR3 is TGTGCCAGCAGTAACGGGACAGGGGGCGGAACAGATACGCAGTATTTT.

V gene TRBV7-8 combines with J gene TRBJ2-2; 11 bases are a match to TRBD2. The germline gives CDR1 SGHVS, CDR2 FQNEAQ. This CDR3 is built from 17 residues. The V segment lost 5 bases and the J segment 3 bases; nucleotides outside the gene matches: 8. CDR3 residues: CASSPQRTSGYTGELFF. As DNA, the CDR3 is TGTGCCAGCAGCCCCCAAAGGACTAGCGGGTACACCGGGGAGCTGTTTTTT.

V is TRBV14 and J is TRBJ2-1; D remains ambiguous. From germline, CDR1 is SGHDN and CDR2 FVKESK. CDR3 length: 15 amino acids. The ends were cut back, 4 bases at V and 6 bases at J, with 16 bases in the middle. CDR3 amino acids: CASSPSRTWANEQFF. CDR3 sequence (DNA): TGTGCCAGCAGCCCATCCCGAACTTGGGCCAATGAGCAGTTCTTC.

This clone was picked up a small number of times. The chain employs TRBV6-6 and TRBJ2-7; possible D gene TRBD1, 6 bases. V dropped 3 bases and J dropped 4 bases, with 13 bases sitting between them. Germline CDR1 MNHNY, CDR2 SVGAGI (reference sequence). This CDR3 has 14 residues. The CDR3 loop reads CASSYSGVSYEQYF. The CDR3 nucleotides are TGTGCCAGCAGTTATTCAGGGGTTTCGTACGAGCAGTACTTC.

The V and J genes are TRBV5-6 and TRBJ2-3; TRBD1 is a possible D gene (5 bases). The CDR3 runs 14 residues. Trimming took 0 bases from V and 2 from J, leaving 7 bases between them. Germline lookup yields CDR1 SGHDT and CDR2 YYEEEE. This CDR3 reads CASSLDRTTDTQYF. CDR3 in DNA: TGTGCCAGCAGCTTGGACAGGACCACAGATACGCAGTATTTT.

The gene calls are TRBV6-1 and TRBJ2-7; 7 bases agree with TRBD1. Trimming cost V 8 bases and J 0 bases; bases outside gene matches: 4. CDR3 length: 13 amino acids. Germline values: CDR1 MNHNS, CDR2 SASEGT. The CDR3 region is CASRDSGSYEQYF. For the CDR3, the DNA is TGTGCCAGCCGGGACAGTGGCTCCTACGAGCAGTACTTC.

V usage is TRBV19 and J usage is TRBJ2-5; D gene unclear. The end of the DNA is better explained by TRBJ2-7, so the J call may be wrong. The CDR3 loop spans 13 amino acids. Germline CDR1 and CDR2: LNHDA and SQIVND (reference sequence). The CDR3 DNA reads TGTGCCAGTTCCCTTCTCGGTACCTACGAGCAGTACTTC. Encoded protein: CASSLLGTYEQYF.

The chain has TRBV19 and TRBJ2-3; no clear D gene. The CDR3 has 14 residues. Germline V CDR1 and CDR2: LNHDA, SQIVND (reference sequence). Trimming removed 2 bases at V and 1 base at J, with 7 bases between. Here the CDR3 reads CASSIYGGTDTQYF. CDR3 coding DNA: TGTGCCAGTAGTATATACGGAGGCACAGATACGCAGTATTTT. Complete variable domain (other parts from reference TRBV19 and TRBJ2-3): DGGITQSPKYLFRKEGQNVTLSCEQNLNHDAMYWYRQDPGQGLRLIYYSQIVNDFQKGDIAEGYSVSREKKESFPLTVTSAQKNPTAFYLCASSIYGGTDTQYFGPGTRLTVL.

The gene calls are TRBV7-6 and TRBJ2-5; 9 bases align to TRBD1. This CDR3 comprises 15 residues. CDR1 is SGHVS, CDR2 FNYEAQ, per germline. V lost 3 bases, J lost 5 bases, and 7 bases stayed unmatched. Here the CDR3 reads CASSLGQGLGETQYF. CDR3 coding DNA: TGTGCCAGCAGCTTGGGACAGGGTTTAGGGGAGACCCAGTACTTC.

The chain couples TRBV19 to TRBJ1-2; D is unresolved. Germline lookup yields CDR1 LNHDA and CDR2 SQIVND (reference sequence). This CDR3 has 14 residues. V was clipped by 4 bases and J by 2 bases, with 11 bases between them. The CDR3 here is CASSTQTPNYGYTF. CDR3 nucleotide sequence: TGTGCCAGTAGTACCCAAACACCCAACTATGGCTACACCTTC.

This chain uses TRBV7-3 with TRBJ1-2; a possible D gene is TRBD1 (5 bases). CDR1 and CDR2 from the germline V gene are SGHTA and FQGTGA. This CDR3 spans 15 amino acids. Deletions cut 6 bases from V and 2 bases from J, with 16 bases between. The DNA for the CDR3 is TGTGCCAGCAGGGGGGGGTTGGGGCCCAACTATGGCTACACCTTC. Encoded protein: CASRGGLGPNYGYTF.

The V and J genes are TRBV6-5 and TRBJ1-2; 8 positions match TRBD1. Germline V CDR1 and CDR2: MNHEY, SVGAGI. Trimming removed 6 bases from V and 3 bases from J; junction bases left unmatched: 3. The CDR3 totals 13 residues. The CDR3 region is CASRAGGYYGYTF. The CDR3 DNA is TGTGCCAGCAGGGCAGGGGGCTACTATGGCTACACCTTC.

In its sample, this clone was seen once. The chain couples TRBV19 to TRBJ2-5; D remains ambiguous. The DNA end is a closer match to TRBJ2-7, so the J assignment may be wrong. The CDR3 has 13 amino acids. Germline V gene sequence: CDR1 LNHDA, CDR2 SQIVND (reference sequence). The CDR3 reads CASSIVGGFEQYF. CDR3 bases: TGTGCCAGTAGTATAGTTGGCGGCTTCGAGCAGTACTTC.

The chain combines TRBV7-9 with TRBJ1-1; a weak D match, TRBD1 (5 bases). V lost 5 bases and J 5 bases, leaving 15 bases between the germline ends. The V gene's germline CDR1 is SEHNR and CDR2 FQNEAQ (reference sequence). The CDR3 consists of 14 residues. For the CDR3, the DNA is TGTGCCAGCAGCCCGGACAAGGCAGGGACTGAAGCTTTCTTT. Translated, it gives CASSPDKAGTEAFF.